The T cell receptor beta chain under discussion was sequenced for a study of T-cell memory formation after mild COVID-19. TCRdb re-called the 5' RACE reads through MiXCR, storing one row per CDR3 protein. Counted here are about 470,000 distinct CDR3 sequences, 20% to 30% occurring once; the ten biggest clones make up roughly an eighth. This TCR was recovered from an adult woman who had mild COVID-19 (a few samples of this study predate the infection). Cell type and time point are not known. Sequencing was performed on PBMCs or a T cell subset sorted from them (not recorded which).

CDR3: CASSPDGTSNTGELFF. For the CDR3, the DNA is TGTGCCAGCAGCCCGGACGGGACATCGAACACCGGGGAGCTGTTTTTT. The chain carries TRBV5-6 and TRBJ2-2, with a weak D call TRBD1 (6 bases). Germline V lookup: CDR1 SGHDT, CDR2 YYEEEE. The CDR3 has 16 residues. V lost 4 bases and J 0 bases, leaving 13 bases between the germline ends.